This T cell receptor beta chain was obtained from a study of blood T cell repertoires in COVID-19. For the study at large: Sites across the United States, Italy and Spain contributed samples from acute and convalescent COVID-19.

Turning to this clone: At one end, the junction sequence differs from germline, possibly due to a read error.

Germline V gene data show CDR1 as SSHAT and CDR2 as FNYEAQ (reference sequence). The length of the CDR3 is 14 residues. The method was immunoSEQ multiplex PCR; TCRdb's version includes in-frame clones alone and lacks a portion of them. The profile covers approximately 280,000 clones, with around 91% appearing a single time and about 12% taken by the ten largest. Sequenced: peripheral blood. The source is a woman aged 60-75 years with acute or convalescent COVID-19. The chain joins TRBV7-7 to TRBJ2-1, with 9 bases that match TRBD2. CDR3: CASSFSGSSGEQFF. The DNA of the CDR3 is TGTGCTAGCAGCTTTAGCGGGAGCTCCGGTGAGCAGTTCTTC. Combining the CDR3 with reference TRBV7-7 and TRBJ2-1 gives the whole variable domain GAGVSQSPRYKVTKRGQDVTLRCDPISSHATLYWYQQALGQGPEFLTYFNYEAQPDKSGLPSDRFSAERPEGSISTLTIQRTEQRDSAMYRCASSFSGSSGEQFFGPGTRLTVL.